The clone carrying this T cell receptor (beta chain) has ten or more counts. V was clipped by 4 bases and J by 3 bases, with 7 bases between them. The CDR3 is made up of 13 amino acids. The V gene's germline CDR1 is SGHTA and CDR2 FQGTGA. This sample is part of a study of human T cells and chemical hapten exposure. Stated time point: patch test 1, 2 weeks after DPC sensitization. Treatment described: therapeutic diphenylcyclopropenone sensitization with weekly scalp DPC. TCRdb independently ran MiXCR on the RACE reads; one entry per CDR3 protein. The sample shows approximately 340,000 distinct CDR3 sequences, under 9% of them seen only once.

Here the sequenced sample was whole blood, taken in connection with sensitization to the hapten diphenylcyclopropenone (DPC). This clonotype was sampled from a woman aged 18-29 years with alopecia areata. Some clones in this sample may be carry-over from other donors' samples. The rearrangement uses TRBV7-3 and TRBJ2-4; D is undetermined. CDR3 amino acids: CASSSPDKNIQYF. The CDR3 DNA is TGTGCCAGCAGCTCACCTGACAAAAACATTCAGTACTTC.